One sample yielded the 21 T cell receptor beta chains listed below, sequenced in a study of cytomegalovirus exposure and HLA in healthy donors. The PCR made use of 60 Vbeta and 13 Jbeta primers. The repertoire was sequenced with immunoSEQ multiplex PCR; TCRdb's copy has only in-frame clones and lacks some. The profile shows over 200,000 clones, around 88% of them singletons. Input material: PBMCs. The receptors were sampled from a woman between 18 and 29 years old in good health and CMV-seronegative.

The genes are TRBV5-6 and TRBJ2-1; 10 bases map to TRBD2. V dropped 2 bases and J dropped 4; count of bases not matched to a gene: 6. The CDR3 has 16 amino acids. Germline-derived CDR1 and CDR2 are SGHDT and YYEEEE. CDR3: CASSFWLAGVYNEQFF. The CDR3, as DNA: TGTGCCAGCAGCTTCTGGCTAGCGGGAGTATACAATGAGCAGTTCTTC.

The rearrangement uses TRBV9 and TRBJ2-5; 7 positions match TRBD2. Germline values: CDR1 SGDLS, CDR2 YYNGEE. The junction had 10 bases not matched to a gene; V was cut back by 3 bases and J by 5 bases. The CDR3 has 15 amino acids. CDR3 region: CASSEGLEIRETQYF. The CDR3 nucleotides read TGTGCCAGCAGCGAAGGACTAGAGATTAGGGAGACCCAGTACTTC.

This clone occurred once. The chain joins TRBV4-3 to TRBJ2-7; the D gene is possibly TRBD1 (5 bases). CDR1 is LGHNA, CDR2 YSLEER, per germline. The CDR3 loop spans 16 amino acids. V was trimmed by 1 base and J by 2 bases, leaving 15 bases between them. CDR3 in DNA: TGCGCCAGCAGCCAAGGTTGGGGCCTGCTCCCCTACGAGCAGTACTTC. Encoded protein: CASSQGWGLLPYEQYF.

The gene calls are TRBV19 and TRBJ2-5, with D maybe TRBD1 (5 bases). Trimming shortened V by 5 bases and J by 2 bases, and 9 bases separated the two germline ends. The germline V gene has CDR1 LNHDA and CDR2 SQIVND (reference sequence). The CDR3 extends over 13 amino acids. In DNA form, the CDR3 reads TGTGCCAGTAGTCGACAGAATCAAGAGACCCAGTACTTC. It specifies CASSRQNQETQYF. Based on the CDR3 plus reference TRBV19 and TRBJ2-5, the full variable domain is DGGITQSPKYLFRKEGQNVTLSCEQNLNHDAMYWYRQDPGQGLRLIYYSQIVNDFQKGDIAEGYSVSREKKESFPLTVTSAQKNPTAFYLCASSRQNQETQYFGPGTRLLVL.

The V call is TRBV10-3, the J call TRBJ2-5, with 7 bases lining up with TRBD2. Per the germline V gene, CDR1 is ENHRY and CDR2 is SYGVKD. The CDR3 runs 14 residues. The V segment lost 11 bases and the J segment 1 base; nucleotides outside the gene matches: 10. The CDR3 loop is CALKGREAQETQYF. CDR3 in DNA: TGTGCCCTTAAGGGCCGGGAGGCCCAAGAGACCCAGTACTTC.

The V gene is TRBV27, the J gene TRBJ1-2; 10 bases line up with TRBD1. Trimming cost V 9 bases and J 3 bases; bases outside gene matches: 7. Looked up from germline, CDR1 is MNHEY and CDR2 is SMNVEV (reference sequence). The CDR3 is 14 residues long. CDR3 sequence reads: CASRQGAGDYGYTF. The DNA for the CDR3 is TGTGCCAGTAGACAGGGGGCCGGAGACTATGGCTACACCTTC.

This rearrangement joins TRBV12-2 to TRBJ2-7; TRBD2 reflects the table's D call only, with no check against the DNA. TRBV12-2 is classified as a pseudogene. CDR3 size: 14 residues. The CDR3 is CASRVGPSSYEQYF. The DNA of the CDR3 is TGTGCAAGTCGGGTAGGTCCTAGCTCCTACGAGCAGTACTTC.

The chain carries TRBV6-4 and TRBJ2-1, with a possible D match to TRBD2 (6 bases). This CDR3 has 14 residues. Germline values: CDR1 MRHNA, CDR2 SNTAGT. V shed 5 bases and J shed 1 base, with 9 bases lying between them. CDR3 in amino acids: CASSISGSYNEQFF. The CDR3 DNA sequence: TGTGCCAGCAGTATAAGCGGGTCCTACAATGAGCAGTTCTTC.

This clone was counted once. The chain couples TRBV5-6 to TRBJ1-6; D not resolved. The CDR3 length is 16 residues. From germline, CDR1 is SGHDT and CDR2 YYEEEE. V was clipped by 7 bases and J by 10 bases, with 24 bases between them. The CDR3 here is CASGRTEDLRSSPLHF. In DNA, the CDR3 is TGTGCCAGCGGCCGAACCGAAGACTTAAGGTCCTCACCCCTCCACTTT.

This clone has a handful of counts. The rearrangement uses TRBV4-2 and TRBJ2-1; the D gene is possibly TRBD2 (6 bases). This CDR3 comprises 15 residues. CDR1 and CDR2 from the germline V gene are LGHNA and YNFKEQ. V was trimmed by 0 bases and J by 0 bases, leaving 6 bases between them. The CDR3 region is CASSQERDSYNEQFF. CDR3 in DNA: TGTGCCAGCAGCCAAGAGCGGGACTCCTACAATGAGCAGTTCTTC.

The CDR3 DNA is TGTGCCAGCAGCGGCGGGACTTACACTGAAGCTTTCTTT. Translation: CASSGGTYTEAFF. This chain uses TRBV7-9 with TRBJ1-1; tentative D call: TRBD1 (5 bases). The CDR3 is 13 amino acids. V lost 5 bases and J 3 bases, leaving 10 bases between the germline ends. CDR1 and CDR2 from the germline V gene are SEHNR and FQNEAQ (reference sequence).

The V call is TRBV20-1, the J call TRBJ2-7; no definite D call. Trimming pared 5 bases from V and 6 bases from J, leaving 11 bases between. Germline assignment: CDR1 DFQATT and CDR2 SNEGSKA (reference sequence). CDR3 length: 11 amino acids. CDR3 bases: TGCAGTGCTCTACAGAGTGGCGAGCAGTACTTC. Protein: CSALQSGEQYF.

V usage is TRBV18 and J usage is TRBJ1-2, with 10 bases lining up with TRBD1. Germline trimming cut 4 bases from V and 8 bases from J; bases unmatched to any gene: 4. Germline lookup yields CDR1 KGHSH and CDR2 LQKENI. The CDR3 extends over 13 amino acids. This CDR3 reads CASSQDRGPGYTF. The CDR3 coding sequence is TGTGCCAGCTCACAAGACAGGGGGCCCGGCTACACCTTC.

For the CDR3, the DNA is TGCGCCAGCAGCTTGGACCGGGTCCTCGAGCAGTTCTTC. Its protein is CASSLDRVLEQFF. The chain employs TRBV5-1 and TRBJ2-1; D gene unclear. Trimming left V 0 bases short and J 10 bases short, with 11 bases between. Germline CDR1 reads SGHRS; CDR2 reads YFSETQ. The CDR3 is 13 amino acids.

The chain links TRBV6-5 to TRBJ1-4, with unresolved D. Per germline, CDR1 MNHEY and CDR2 SVGAGI. The length of the CDR3 is 14 residues. Trimming pared 5 bases from V and 2 bases from J, leaving 9 bases between. The CDR3 sequence is CASSVRETNEKLFF. The DNA for the CDR3 is TGTGCCAGCAGTGTGAGAGAGACTAATGAAAAACTGTTTTTT.

The chain couples TRBV10-1 to TRBJ2-1; 9 bases are shared with TRBD1. The CDR3 consists of 16 residues. The V gene's germline CDR1 is WNHNN and CDR2 SYGVQD (reference sequence). Trimming removed 1 base from V and 6 bases from J; junction bases left unmatched: 7. CDR3 sequence: CASSEFKQGAFNEQFF. CDR3 DNA: TGCGCCAGCAGTGAGTTTAAACAGGGGGCCTTCAATGAGCAGTTCTTC.

The V call is TRBV13, the J call TRBJ2-7; no clear D. Germline V gene sequence: CDR1 PRHDT, CDR2 FYEKMQ (reference sequence). The CDR3 is 15 amino acids. V lost 0 bases and J lost 2, with 11 bases in between. CDR3 residues: CASSLGRTLTYEQYF. The CDR3 region has the DNA TGTGCCAGCAGCTTAGGCCGCACCCTAACCTACGAGCAGTACTTC.

The chain is built from TRBV19 and TRBJ1-1, with D tentatively TRBD1 (5 bases). Germline CDR1 reads LNHDA; CDR2 reads SQIVND (reference sequence). Between the trimmed V and J ends, which lost 5 bases and 3 bases, there was a span of 19 bases. The CDR3 spans 16 residues. Here the CDR3 DNA reads TGTGCCAGTAGTCGGCAGGGCGGGGTGTCGTACACTGAAGCTTTCTTT. Residues: CASSRQGGVSYTEAFF.

The chain combines TRBV9 with TRBJ2-1; 9 bases are shared with TRBD2. Germline-derived CDR1 and CDR2 are SGDLS and YYNGEE. CDR3 length: 15 residues. V trimming: 3 bases; J trimming: 5 bases; junction bases outside the gene matches: 6. The CDR3 coding sequence is TGTGCCAGCAGCGGTGGCGGGGGGGCTGACAATGAGCAGTTCTTC. Its protein product is CASSGGGGADNEQFF.

This clone was seen more than once but under ten times. The chain has TRBV11-2 and TRBJ1-2; D gene uncertain. The length of the CDR3 is 12 residues. Looked up from germline, CDR1 is SGHAT and CDR2 is FQNNGV. Trimming stripped 3 bases from V and 7 bases from J, with 9 bases between. CDR3 coding DNA: TGTGCCAGCAGCTTCGGACTCTCTGGCTACACCTTC. Translated: CASSFGLSGYTF.

The V gene is TRBV5-4, the J gene TRBJ2-3; 10 bases are a match to TRBD1. Germline V CDR1 and CDR2: SGHNT, YYREEE (reference sequence). The CDR3 contains 15 residues. The V segment lost 4 bases and the J segment 8 bases; nucleotides outside the gene matches: 10. The CDR3 region is CASSAPGQGMGTQYF. CDR3 DNA sequence: TGTGCCAGCAGCGCCCCGGGACAGGGGATGGGTACGCAGTATTTT.